This passage covers 11 T cell receptor beta chains from one sample sequenced in a study of T cells in Graves' hyperthyroidism and ophthalmopathy. Amplification of TCR beta CDR3 regions used RNA as the template. The primer set for the first-round RT-PCR of the TCR CDR3 was HTBI. TCRdb re-analysed the multiplex PCR reads in MiXCR, keeping a single row per CDR3 protein. The sample includes under 250,000 distinct CDR3 sequences, almost 25% of them seen just once. The sample consisted of blood. The source is a woman between 40 and 55 years old with Graves' ophthalmopathy.

This clonotype has ten or more counts. This rearrangement joins TRBV25-1 to TRBJ1-5; no definite D call. The CDR3 loop spans 14 amino acids. The germline CDR1 and CDR2 sequences are MGHDK and SYGVNS. Trimming took 0 bases from V and 4 from J, leaving 7 bases between them. CDR3 in amino acids: CASSEYGRNQPQHF. DNA for the CDR3: TGTGCCAGCAGTGAATATGGGAGGAATCAGCCCCAGCATTTT.

The sample holds many counts of this clonotype. This chain connects TRBV15 to TRBJ1-3; no clear D. The CDR3 totals 16 residues. Germline V lookup: CDR1 LNHNV, CDR2 YYDKDF (reference sequence). V was pared by 5 bases and J by 0 bases, with 14 bases between. CDR3 coding DNA: TGTGCCACCAGCCTCGGTGGGAGTATCTCTGGAAACACCATATATTTT. It encodes CATSLGGSISGNTIYF.

There are many counts of this clonotype. The gene calls are TRBV6-5 and TRBJ2-7, with 12 bases identical to TRBD1. J was trimmed by 3 bases and V by 0 bases; bases with no gene match: 3. Germline V lookup: CDR1 MNHEY, CDR2 SVGAGI. This CDR3 comprises 16 residues. Here the CDR3 DNA reads TGTGCCAGCAGTTACTCTGGGACAGGGGGCGTCTACGAGCAGTACTTC. It translates to CASSYSGTGGVYEQYF.

This chain joins TRBV27 and TRBJ1-5; no firm D call. The V gene lost 3 bases and the J gene lost 9 bases, with 12 bases spanning the gap. The length of the CDR3 is 13 residues. Germline V gene lookup returns CDR1 MNHEY and CDR2 SMNVEV (reference sequence). CDR3 nucleotide sequence: TGTGCCAGCAGTTTCGACATTCTCTCGCCCCAGCATTTT. Protein: CASSFDILSPQHF.

This clonotype was counted ten times or more. The chain's CDR3 is CSARDGGRGWTEAFF. The CDR3 DNA reads TGCAGTGCTAGAGATGGGGGGCGGGGTTGGACTGAAGCTTTCTTT. The chain links TRBV20-1 to TRBJ1-1; D might be TRBD1 (6 bases). Looked up from germline, CDR1 is DFQATT and CDR2 is SNEGSKA (reference sequence). The CDR3 loop spans 15 amino acids. Trimming stripped 0 bases from V and 5 bases from J, with 16 bases between.

This clonotype was picked up many times. The chain uses TRBV3-1 and TRBJ1-1; D remains ambiguous. Germline values: CDR1 LGHDT, CDR2 YNNKEL (reference sequence). The CDR3 extends over 14 amino acids. V was clipped by 1 base and J by 7 bases, with 13 bases between them. CDR3 sequence (DNA): TGTGCCAGCAGCCAAGGAGGCACAGCCATTGAAGCTTTCTTT. It yields the protein CASSQGGTAIEAFF.

This clonotype was seen repeatedly, ten times or more. This chain links TRBV5-1 with TRBJ2-4; D might be TRBD1 or TRBD2, each matching 6 bases. Germline V CDR1 and CDR2: SGHRS, YFSETQ. There are 14 residues in the CDR3. V was cut by 2 bases and J by 7 bases, with 13 bases left in between. The DNA for the CDR3 is TGCGCCAGCAGCTTAGAGGGGGGACGGAACATTCAGTACTTC. Its translation: CASSLEGGRNIQYF.

The chain carries TRBV28 and TRBJ1-2, with D possibly being TRBD1 (6 bases). Between the trimmed V and J ends, which lost 2 bases and 8 bases, there was a span of 18 bases. The germline gives CDR1 MDHEN, CDR2 SYDVKM. The CDR3 has 15 residues. CDR3 sequence (DNA): TGTGCCAGCAGTTTACCCGATCCAACAGGGAGCGGCTACACCTTC. This codes for CASSLPDPTGSGYTF.

This clonotype was counted many times. This chain uses TRBV28 with TRBJ1-2; 10 bases are a match to TRBD1. CDR1 and CDR2 from the germline V gene are MDHEN and SYDVKM. The CDR3 has 15 amino acids. Germline trimming cut 7 bases from V and 3 bases from J; bases unmatched to any gene: 8. The CDR3 coding sequence is TGTGCCAGCAAAACGACAGGACAGGGGGACTATGGCTACACCTTC. Its protein is CASKTTGQGDYGYTF.

The sample holds many counts of this clonotype. The chain carries TRBV28 and TRBJ2-5, with D perhaps TRBD2 (6 bases). CDR1 and CDR2 from the germline V gene are MDHEN and SYDVKM. The CDR3 spans 15 residues. Trimming removed 7 bases from V and 4 bases from J, with 19 bases in between. Written as DNA, the CDR3 is TGTGCCAGCATCCCACGGGGGATGCTGGGAGAGACCCAGTACTTC. It codes for CASIPRGMLGETQYF.

Concerning this clonotype itself: Likely a read error: the CDR3 ends without its conserved phenylalanine or tryptophan. V and J are TRBV19 and TRBJ2-2, with D uncertain. The CDR3 loop spans 14 amino acids. The V gene's germline CDR1 is LNHDA and CDR2 SQIVND (reference sequence). Trimming left V 2 bases short and J 4 bases short, with 8 bases between. The CDR3 spells CASSIRSRTGELFS. CDR3 sequence (DNA): TGTGCCAGTAGTATAAGGAGCCGCACCGGGGAGCTGTTTTCT.